This T cell receptor (beta chain) was obtained from a study of blood T cells in healthy people across ages. Study-wide results and limits: The study found TCR beta diversity correlated strongly with naive T cell percentage.

This clonotype showed up just a few times. Its target is unknown. Through a sample-barcoded 5' primer and a J-beta primer mix, a second PCR was run for roughly 6 to 12 cycles. Sequencing yielded, for each sample, at least 2.5 million paired-end reads carrying CDR3. TCRdb reanalysed the 5' RACE reads using MiXCR and keeps one entry per CDR3 protein. The sample carries over 750,000 distinct CDR3 sequences, about 25% recorded once. The J segment lost 2 bases and the V segment lost 4 bases, leaving 0 bases of the junction unmatched. Germline-derived CDR1 and CDR2 are MNHEY and SMNVEV (reference sequence). CDR3 length: 14 residues. The sample also formed part of further work on T cells of mothers and their children. That source notes: The extracted RNA was employed in its entirety for cDNA synthesis, at about 1.4 ug per 15 ul. Persistent microchimeric T cell clones were not found at ~100 per million sensitivity.

The sequence was collected from a boy under 18 in good health. The J gene is TRBJ2-1, the V gene TRBV27, with TRBD1 matching over 9 bases. Sequencing was carried out using blood. The CDR3 region is CASSYRGPYNEQFF. In DNA, the CDR3 is TGTGCCAGCAGTTACAGGGGGCCCTACAATGAGCAGTTCTTC.